Below are 30 T cell receptor beta chains sequenced from a single sample in a study of cytomegalovirus exposure and HLA in healthy donors. Use of 60 Vbeta and 13 Jbeta primers characterized the PCR. Only in-frame clones appear in the TCRdb table, and some are missing; sequencing was by immunoSEQ multiplex PCR. This sample has about 160,000 clones, with roughly 85% found just once. Sequenced sample: PBMCs. The receptors derive from a man younger than 30 in good health and CMV-seropositive.

CDR3: CSATDRRFTDTQYF. CDR3 in DNA: TGCAGCGCGACGGACAGGAGGTTCACAGATACGCAGTATTTT. V and J are TRBV29-1 and TRBJ2-3; 7 bases are shared with TRBD1. The CDR3 extends over 14 amino acids. The germline V gene has CDR1 SQVTM and CDR2 ANQGSEA. After removal of 7 bases from V and 2 bases from J, the junction contained 9 bases not matched to a gene.

The rearrangement joins TRBV5-4 to TRBJ2-5, with 7 nucleotides matching TRBD2. J gave up 2 bases and V 4 bases, and 5 bases lay outside the gene matches. The CDR3 totals 14 residues. CDR1 and CDR2 from the germline V gene are SGHNT and YYREEE (reference sequence). The CDR3 protein is CASSPIGGQETQYF. The CDR3 bases are TGTGCCAGCAGCCCCATCGGGGGGCAAGAGACCCAGTACTTC.

J is TRBJ2-3 and V is TRBV6-5, with a weak D call TRBD2 (5 bases). The ends were cut back, 2 bases at V and 5 bases at J, with 11 bases in the middle. Per the germline V gene, CDR1 is MNHEY and CDR2 is SVGAGI. This CDR3 is 14 amino acids long. CDR3 residues: CASSYGLAGDTQYF. For the CDR3, the DNA is TGTGCCAGCAGTTACGGGCTAGCAGGAGATACGCAGTATTTT.

In DNA, the CDR3 is TGTGCCAGCAGTGGGCGACGCGCTAGTAATGAAAAACTGTTTTTT. Its protein is CASSGRRASNEKLFF. This rearrangement joins TRBV2 to TRBJ1-4, with unresolved D. The CDR3 consists of 15 residues. CDR1 and CDR2 from the germline V gene are SNHLY and FYNNEI. V shed 4 bases and J shed 4 bases, with 13 bases lying between them.

The chain combines TRBV18 with TRBJ2-7; 9 nucleotides align to TRBD1. The CDR3 sequence is 17 residues long. V trimming: 3 bases; J trimming: 11 bases; junction bases outside the gene matches: 20. CDR1 is KGHSH and CDR2 is LQKENI in the germline V gene. The CDR3 reads CASSPLRSGQGGESEYF. CDR3 coding DNA: TGTGCCAGCTCACCGTTACGCTCGGGACAGGGTGGAGAGAGTGAGTACTTC.

The V and J genes are TRBV6-5 and TRBJ2-2; 9 nucleotides line up with TRBD2. The trim removed 6 bases at V and 6 bases at J, leaving 8 bases unmatched. Per germline, CDR1 MNHEY and CDR2 SVGAGI. The CDR3 is 15 amino acids. For the CDR3, the DNA is TGTGCCAGCAGCGGAGGGGCGGGGGGGCCCGGGGAGCTGTTTTTT. Translating it yields CASSGGAGGPGELFF.

Written as DNA, the CDR3 is TGCAGCGTCCAGACAGGGGTTAATGAAAAACTGTTTTTT. It is translated as CSVQTGVNEKLFF. The rearrangement uses TRBV29-1 and TRBJ1-4; TRBD1 agrees at 8 bases. Germline CDR1 and CDR2: SQVTM and ANQGSEA. CDR3 length: 13 residues. Trimming at V came to 6 bases and at J to 4 bases, leaving 4 bases not matched to a gene.

The gene calls are TRBV7-8 and TRBJ1-1; 8 bases match TRBD1. The CDR3 length is 15 residues. Germline V gene lookup returns CDR1 SGHVS and CDR2 FQNEAQ. With 3 bases clipped from V and 3 bases from J, the junction kept 6 bases outside the gene matches. The CDR3 reads CASSLTGDTYTEAFF. The CDR3 DNA sequence: TGTGCCAGCAGCTTGACAGGGGATACGTACACTGAAGCTTTCTTT.

This rearrangement joins TRBV7-9 to TRBJ1-4, with D perhaps TRBD1 (5 bases). Germline CDR1 SEHNR, CDR2 FQNEAQ (reference sequence). This CDR3 has 15 residues. Trimming pared 5 bases from V and 4 bases from J, leaving 14 bases between. The CDR3 DNA reads as TGTGCCAGCAGCATGCCGGGACTGCTTAATGAAAAACTGTTTTTT. It codes for CASSMPGLLNEKLFF.

This clone has a single count. The J gene is TRBJ1-1, the V gene TRBV5-1; D remains unclear. This CDR3 has 14 amino acids. The V gene's germline CDR1 is SGHRS and CDR2 YFSETQ. The germline V and J ends were trimmed by 0 bases and 4 bases, with 10 bases remaining between them. The CDR3 DNA reads TGCGCCAGCAGCTTGGATAGGGAGGGCACTGAAGCTTTCTTT. It encodes CASSLDREGTEAFF.

The rearrangement joins TRBV2 to TRBJ1-1, with D perhaps TRBD1 (5 bases). The CDR3 extends over 13 amino acids. Trimming removed 2 bases at V and 4 bases at J, with 8 bases between. CDR1 and CDR2 from the germline V gene are SNHLY and FYNNEI. CDR3 in amino acids: CASSELGGTEAFF. For the CDR3, the DNA is TGTGCCAGCAGTGAACTGGGGGGCACTGAAGCTTTCTTT.

The chain recombines TRBV30 with TRBJ1-2, with 8 bases identical to TRBD1. Germline CDR1 and CDR2: GTSNPN and SVGIG (reference sequence). The CDR3 is made up of 13 amino acids. The ends lost 4 bases at V and 7 bases at J; junction bases unmatched: 8. The CDR3 reads CAWTRGRLSGYTF. In DNA, the CDR3 is TGTGCCTGGACCAGGGGGCGTTTAAGTGGCTACACCTTC.

The V call is TRBV7-9, the J call TRBJ2-5; TRBD2 matches 8 bases. V was pared by 5 bases and J by 3 bases, with 5 bases of the junction left unmatched. Germline values: CDR1 SEHNR, CDR2 FQNEAQ (reference sequence). This CDR3 has 14 residues. This CDR3 reads CASSPGTREETQYF. The CDR3 coding sequence is TGTGCCAGCAGCCCCGGGACTAGGGAAGAGACCCAGTACTTC.

The rearrangement links TRBV9 to TRBJ1-2; tentatively, D is TRBD1 (5 bases). Germline V gene lookup returns CDR1 SGDLS and CDR2 YYNGEE. V was trimmed by 6 bases and J by 7 bases, leaving 13 bases between them. CDR3 length: 12 residues. Here the CDR3 reads CASKQGIAGYTF. The CDR3 DNA follows: TGTGCCAGCAAGCAGGGTATAGCTGGCTACACCTTC.

The chain joins TRBV2 to TRBJ2-1; D may be TRBD1 (5 bases). This CDR3 has 13 amino acids. From germline, CDR1 is SNHLY and CDR2 FYNNEI. Between the trimmed V and J ends, which lost 7 bases and 5 bases, there was a span of 12 bases. CDR3 DNA sequence: TGTGCCAGCAAGAGCGAAGGGGACAATGAGCAGTTCTTC. Its protein is CASKSEGDNEQFF.

The chain is built from TRBV9 and TRBJ2-1; the D is unclear. The germline CDR1 and CDR2 sequences are SGDLS and YYNGEE. V gave up 2 bases and J gave up 1 base, with 7 bases separating them. This CDR3 has 14 amino acids. The CDR3: CASSVSRSYNEQFF. The CDR3 bases are TGTGCCAGCAGCGTTAGCCGGTCCTACAATGAGCAGTTCTTC.

This clone was seen more than once but under ten times. The chain is built from TRBV6-1 and TRBJ2-2; 10 nucleotides line up with TRBD1. The germline CDR1 and CDR2 sequences are MNHNS and SASEGT. This CDR3 spans 15 amino acids. After removal of 7 bases from V and 4 bases from J, the junction contained 6 bases not matched to a gene. The CDR3 bases are TGTGCCAGCACCCCCGGGACAGGGGCCACCGGGGAGCTGTTTTTT. It is translated as CASTPGTGATGELFF.

The genes are TRBV6-1 and TRBJ1-1, with D perhaps TRBD1 (6 bases). The V end lost 8 bases, the J end lost 0 bases, and 13 bases lay between the germline ends. Looked up from germline, CDR1 is MNHNS and CDR2 is SASEGT. This CDR3 is 14 amino acids long. The CDR3 nucleotides are TGTGCCAGCGAAACGGACAGATTGAACACTGAAGCTTTCTTT. It yields the protein CASETDRLNTEAFF.

A single count supports this clone. This chain joins TRBV19 and TRBJ1-4, with TRBD1 as a possible D gene (5 bases). From germline, CDR1 is LNHDA and CDR2 SQIVND (reference sequence). The CDR3 is 15 residues long. Between the trimmed V and J ends, which lost 6 bases and 7 bases, there was a span of 18 bases. The CDR3 nucleotides read TGTGCCAGTAGACCCTCCGGGACTCTGGGTGAAAAACTGTTTTTT. This gives the protein CASRPSGTLGEKLFF.

The J gene is TRBJ1-6, the V gene TRBV9; D is unclear. The V end lost 3 bases, the J end lost 11 bases, and 12 bases lay between the germline ends. The CDR3 length is 13 residues. Germline V gives CDR1 SGDLS, CDR2 YYNGEE. CDR3 DNA: TGTGCCAGCAGCGCGGACTTTTTGGCACCCCTCCACTTT. Translating gives CASSADFLAPLHF.

The V call is TRBV27, the J call TRBJ1-5; 8 bases match TRBD1. V was clipped by 5 bases and J by 7 bases; unmatched bases: 4. This CDR3 spans 13 amino acids. The germline CDR1 and CDR2 sequences are MNHEY and SMNVEV (reference sequence). CDR3 sequence: CASSPDRGQPQHF. The CDR3 nucleotides are TGTGCCAGCAGTCCTGACAGGGGACAGCCCCAGCATTTT.

The V and J genes are TRBV30 and TRBJ2-5; 9 bases align to TRBD2. CDR1 and CDR2 from the germline V gene are GTSNPN and SVGIG (reference sequence). V gave up 0 bases and J gave up 7 bases; unmatched junction bases: 9. This CDR3 spans 15 amino acids. The CDR3 is CAWSVSAGLAVTQYF. As DNA, the CDR3 is TGTGCCTGGAGTGTATCGGCGGGACTAGCAGTGACCCAGTACTTC. Based on the CDR3 plus reference TRBV30 and TRBJ2-5, the full variable domain is SQTIHQWPATLVQPVGSPLSLECTVEGTSNPNLYWYRQAAGRGLQLLFYSVGIGQISSEVPQNLSASRPQDRQFILSSKKLLLSDSGFYLCAWSVSAGLAVTQYFGPGTRLLVL.

CDR3 protein: CASSYSAFSSYNEQFF. For the CDR3, the DNA is TGTGCCAGCAGTTACAGTGCGTTTAGCTCCTACAATGAGCAGTTCTTC. J is TRBJ2-1 and V is TRBV6-5; D is unresolved. The germline V gene encodes CDR1 MNHEY and CDR2 SVGAGI. The CDR3 sequence is 16 residues long. Trimming left V 2 bases short and J 0 bases short, with 11 bases between.

The chain links TRBV30 to TRBJ2-3; D is undetermined. V was trimmed by 4 bases and J by 1 base, leaving 9 bases between them. CDR1 GTSNPN and CDR2 SVGIG come from the germline V gene (reference sequence). CDR3 length equals 13 residues. The CDR3 is CAWTPGGTDTQYF. In nucleotides, the CDR3 is TGTGCCTGGACCCCCGGAGGCACAGATACGCAGTATTTT. Full variable domain (missing parts from reference TRBV30 and TRBJ2-3): SQTIHQWPATLVQPVGSPLSLECTVEGTSNPNLYWYRQAAGRGLQLLFYSVGIGQISSEVPQNLSASRPQDRQFILSSKKLLLSDSGFYLCAWTPGGTDTQYFGPGTRLTVL.

The chain uses TRBV19 and TRBJ1-5, with TRBD1 matching 7 bases. Germline CDR1 and CDR2: LNHDA and SQIVND (reference sequence). The V and J ends lost 7 bases and 7 bases, in that order; junction bases with no gene match: 13. The length of the CDR3 is 15 residues. Written as DNA, the CDR3 is TGTGCCAGTACCGAGTCGACAGGGAAGGAACAGCCCCAGCATTTT. Its translation is CASTESTGKEQPQHF.

The chain links TRBV7-2 to TRBJ1-6, with 7 positions matching TRBD1. CDR1 and CDR2 (germline): SGHTA, FQGNSA. This CDR3 contains 16 residues. V lost 1 base and J lost 8; bases outside the gene matches: 8. CDR3 region: CASSLEDRVGYSPLHF. DNA of the CDR3: TGTGCCAGCAGCTTAGAAGACAGGGTAGGGTATTCACCCCTCCACTTT.

The rearrangement links TRBV5-5 to TRBJ1-1, with TRBD1 matching over 9 bases. CDR3 length equals 14 residues. The V and J ends lost 4 bases and 5 bases, in that order; junction bases with no gene match: 6. Germline V gives CDR1 SGHKS, CDR2 YYEKEE (reference sequence). The CDR3 region is CASSADRGNTEAFF. In nucleotides, the CDR3 is TGTGCCAGCAGCGCGGACAGGGGCAATACTGAAGCTTTCTTT.

This clone has a handful of counts. This rearrangement joins TRBV4-3 to TRBJ1-1; no firm D call. Germline V gene sequence: CDR1 LGHNA, CDR2 YSLEER. V was trimmed by 2 bases and J by 0 bases, leaving 4 bases between them. The CDR3 contains 13 residues. The CDR3 sequence: CASSQTMNTEAFF. The CDR3 DNA reads as TGCGCCAGCAGCCAAACTATGAACACTGAAGCTTTCTTT.

This chain connects TRBV7-8 to TRBJ1-4; D unresolved. Trimming cost V 3 bases and J 5 bases, with 13 bases left between them. The germline gives CDR1 SGHVS, CDR2 FQNEAQ. CDR3 length equals 15 residues. The CDR3 loop reads CASSLRGAGNEKLFF. CDR3 in DNA: TGTGCCAGCAGCTTGCGAGGCGCCGGGAATGAAAAACTGTTTTTT.

The chain links TRBV7-2 to TRBJ2-7; no reliable D call. V lost 8 bases, J lost 4 bases, and 6 bases lay in between. This CDR3 has 10 residues. From germline, CDR1 is SGHTA and CDR2 FQGNSA. CDR3 sequence (DNA): TGTGCCAGCGGCTCTTACGAGCAGTACTTC. Its protein is CASGSYEQYF.